This is a list of T cell receptor beta chains from one sample in a study of post-analysis software for immune sequencing data. TCRdb passed the PCR reads through MiXCR, listing each CDR3 protein once. The sample lists 700,000 to 800,000 distinct CDR3 sequences; roughly 30% were seen once. The sequenced material came from blood. Every receptor here comes from a girl aged 10 to 17 with multiple sclerosis. The CDR3 runs from the conserved cysteine through the conserved F or W. The D gene is left open where the match is weak. Clone size, where shown, is once, few, many, or a class for clones that have expanded.

J gene: TRBJ2-7
D gene: TRBD1
V gene: TRBV28
clone size: -
CDR3 length: 13
CDR3 DNA: TGTGCCACTACAGGGGGCAGGAACGGCGAGCAGTACTTC
CDR3 protein: CATTGGRNGEQYF

J gene: TRBJ2-7
D gene: TRBD1
V gene: TRBV6-2/TRBV6-3
clone size: -
CDR3 length: 14
CDR3 DNA: TGTGCCAGCAGCGGGACAGGGGGTGAACACGAGCAGTACTTC
CDR3 protein: CASSGTGGEHEQYF

J gene: TRBJ1-1
D gene: TRBD1
V gene: TRBV4-1
clone size: -
CDR3 length: 16
CDR3 DNA: TGCGCCAGCAGCCAAGGGACCGGGACAGAGAACACTGAAGCTTTCTTT
CDR3 protein: CASSQGTGTENTEAFF

J gene: TRBJ2-3
D gene: TRBD1
V gene: TRBV7-8
clone size: few
CDR3 length: 15
CDR3 DNA: TGTGCCAGCAGCTTAGAGAGGGGGCGGACAGATACGCAGTATTTT
CDR3 protein: CASSLERGRTDTQYF

J gene: TRBJ1-1
D gene: -
V gene: TRBV12-3/TRBV12-4
clone size: -
CDR3 length: 12
CDR3 DNA: TGTGCCAGCAGTTTAGAAATAAGGGGGGCTTTCTTT
CDR3 protein: CASSLEIRGAFF

J gene: TRBJ1-1
D gene: -
V gene: TRBV5-1
clone size: few
CDR3 length: 15
CDR3 DNA: TGCGCCAGCAGCGGGAGACAGGAAGGGTACACTGAAGCTTTCTTT
CDR3 protein: CASSGRQEGYTEAFF

J gene: TRBJ1-1
D gene: -
V gene: TRBV4-3
clone size: -
CDR3 length: 13
CDR3 DNA: TGCGCCAGCAGCCAAGGGGTGGGCCCGAAGGCTTTCTTT
CDR3 protein: CASSQGVGPKAFF

J gene: TRBJ2-7
D gene: TRBD1
V gene: TRBV27
clone size: few
CDR3 length: 14
CDR3 DNA: TGTGCCAGCAGTCTGACAGGGCCGTCCGCCGAGCAGTACTTC
CDR3 protein: CASSLTGPSAEQYF

J gene: TRBJ2-7
D gene: TRBD1
V gene: TRBV9
clone size: few
CDR3 length: 14
CDR3 DNA: TGTGCCAGCAGCGTAGGGGCAGGGGGACGCGAGCAGTACTTC
CDR3 protein: CASSVGAGGREQYF

J gene: TRBJ2-5
D gene: -
V gene: TRBV7-8
clone size: few
CDR3 length: 14
CDR3 DNA: TGTGCCAGCAGCCGGGGACGGAACCAAGAGACCCAGTACTTC
CDR3 protein: CASSRGRNQETQYF

J gene: TRBJ1-1
D gene: -
V gene: TRBV6-6
clone size: -
CDR3 length: 13
CDR3 DNA: TGTGCCACCAACGGACAGCGGGGCACTGAAGCTTTCTTT
CDR3 protein: CATNGQRGTEAFF

J gene: TRBJ2-1
D gene: TRBD1
V gene: TRBV10-3
clone size: many
CDR3 length: 13
CDR3 DNA: TGTGCCATCAGCGGGGACAGGGGGCACGAGCAGTTCTTC
CDR3 protein: CAISGDRGHEQFF

J gene: TRBJ1-6
D gene: -
V gene: TRBV6-6
clone size: -
CDR3 length: 15
CDR3 DNA: TGTGCCAGCAGCCCATCTGGGGGAATTAATTCACCCCTCCACTTT
CDR3 protein: CASSPSGGINSPLHF

J gene: TRBJ2-2
D gene: TRBD2
V gene: TRBV7-6
clone size: once
CDR3 length: 16
CDR3 DNA: TGTGCCAGCAGCTTAGAAGCGGGGGTCGGGGCCGGGGAGCTGTTTTTT
CDR3 protein: CASSLEAGVGAGELFF

J gene: TRBJ2-3
D gene: -
V gene: TRBV20-1
clone size: -
CDR3 length: 15
CDR3 DNA: TGCAGTGCCGATCTAGGGAGATTGACGACAGATACGCAGTATTTT
CDR3 protein: CSADLGRLTTDTQYF

J gene: TRBJ2-2
D gene: -
V gene: TRBV10-3
clone size: -
CDR3 length: 12
CDR3 DNA: TGTGCCCTAAAGGGGCTCACCGGGGAGCTGTTTTTT
CDR3 protein: CALKGLTGELFF

J gene: TRBJ1-6
D gene: TRBD1
V gene: TRBV27
clone size: few
CDR3 length: 14
CDR3 DNA: TGTGCCAGCAACCTGGGACAGAAAACTTCACCCCTCCACTTT
CDR3 protein: CASNLGQKTSPLHF

J gene: TRBJ1-2
D gene: -
V gene: TRBV7-2
clone size: -
CDR3 length: 14
CDR3 DNA: TGTGCCAGCAGCTTAAGGGGAGGATCCTATGGCTACACCTTC
CDR3 protein: CASSLRGGSYGYTF

J gene: TRBJ1-5
D gene: -
V gene: TRBV2
clone size: few
CDR3 length: 13
CDR3 DNA: TGTGCCAGCAGCGAACACCTTCATCAGCCCCAGCATTTT
CDR3 protein: CASSEHLHQPQHF

J gene: TRBJ2-1
D gene: TRBD2
V gene: TRBV12-3/TRBV12-4
clone size: -
CDR3 length: 14
CDR3 DNA: TGTGCCAGCAGGTCCAGCGGGGGGGCCAATGAGCAGTTCTTC
CDR3 protein: CASRSSGGANEQFF

J gene: TRBJ1-2
D gene: TRBD1
V gene: TRBV4-3
clone size: few
CDR3 length: 17
CDR3 DNA: TGCGCCAGCAGCCAAGTTAAGGCCAGGGGGGGTGACTATGGCTACACCTTC
CDR3 protein: CASSQVKARGGDYGYTF

J gene: TRBJ2-1
D gene: -
V gene: TRBV5-4
clone size: -
CDR3 length: 17
CDR3 DNA: TGTGCCAGCAGCTTGCCCAGGGGACCGATCTCCTACAATGAGCAGTTCTTC
CDR3 protein: CASSLPRGPISYNEQFF

J gene: TRBJ2-1
D gene: TRBD2
V gene: TRBV5-1
clone size: many
CDR3 length: 16
CDR3 DNA: TGCGCCAGCAGCCCGGGGACTAGCGGGAGTTTTAGTGAGCAGTTCTTC
CDR3 protein: CASSPGTSGSFSEQFF

J gene: TRBJ2-3
D gene: TRBD1
V gene: TRBV12-3/TRBV12-4
clone size: -
CDR3 length: 15
CDR3 DNA: TGTGCCAGCAGTTGGGGGACAGTTACCACAGATACGCAGTATTTT
CDR3 protein: CASSWGTVTTDTQYF

J gene: TRBJ2-1
D gene: TRBD2
V gene: TRBV27
clone size: -
CDR3 length: 15
CDR3 DNA: TGTGCCAGCTTAAAACTAGCGGGAGTGTACAATGAGCGGTTCTTC
CDR3 protein: CASLKLAGVYNERFF

J gene: TRBJ1-1
D gene: TRBD1
V gene: TRBV6-5
clone size: few
CDR3 length: 15
CDR3 DNA: TGTGCCAGCAGCCCCGGGACAGAAGTGAACACTGAAGCTTTCTTT
CDR3 protein: CASSPGTEVNTEAFF

J gene: TRBJ1-1
D gene: -
V gene: TRBV20-1
clone size: -
CDR3 length: 14
CDR3 DNA: TGCAGTGCTAGAGTCCACCAGATGGGCACTGAAGCTTTCTTT
CDR3 protein: CSARVHQMGTEAFF

J gene: TRBJ2-5
D gene: -
V gene: TRBV5-1
clone size: -
CDR3 length: 15
CDR3 DNA: TGCGCCAGCAGCTTGGTAGCGGAGATACAAGAGACCCAGTACTTC
CDR3 protein: CASSLVAEIQETQYF

J gene: TRBJ1-1
D gene: -
V gene: TRBV10-3
clone size: -
CDR3 length: 13
CDR3 DNA: TGTGCCCATGAGGGAACAGGATCAACTGAAGCTTTCTTT
CDR3 protein: CAHEGTGSTEAFF

J gene: TRBJ2-1
D gene: -
V gene: TRBV20-1
clone size: -
CDR3 length: 16
CDR3 DNA: TGCAGTGCTAGAGATCCCCTAGGGGGGGTACTCTATGAGCAGTTCTTC
CDR3 protein: CSARDPLGGVLYEQFF

J gene: TRBJ2-3
D gene: -
V gene: TRBV9
clone size: many
CDR3 length: 16
CDR3 DNA: TGTGCCAGCAGCGTAGCTGATCGTCCCGAGGCAGATACGCAGTATTTT
CDR3 protein: CASSVADRPEADTQYF

J gene: TRBJ1-5
D gene: -
V gene: TRBV5-8
clone size: -
CDR3 length: 12
CDR3 DNA: TGTGCCAGCAGGTCGGGTGGCACTAACCAGCATTTT
CDR3 protein: CASRSGGTNQHF

J gene: TRBJ1-5
D gene: TRBD1
V gene: TRBV2
clone size: -
CDR3 length: 13
CDR3 DNA: TGTGCCAGCGTGGACAGGGTGGATCAGCCCCAGCATTTT
CDR3 protein: CASVDRVDQPQHF

J gene: TRBJ2-3
D gene: -
V gene: TRBV28
clone size: many
CDR3 length: 11
CDR3 DNA: TGTGCCACCGATAGGGGGGTAGCGCAGTATTTT
CDR3 protein: CATDRGVAQYF

J gene: TRBJ2-7
D gene: TRBD1
V gene: TRBV20-1
clone size: few
CDR3 length: 13
CDR3 DNA: TGCAGTGTTCGAGGACAGGGGGCGATCGAGCAGTACTTC
CDR3 protein: CSVRGQGAIEQYF

J gene: TRBJ2-1
D gene: -
V gene: TRBV20-1
clone size: -
CDR3 length: 14
CDR3 DNA: TGCAGTGCTCCTAGTTTGAACCCGTACAATGAGCAGTTCTTC
CDR3 protein: CSAPSLNPYNEQFF

J gene: TRBJ2-7
D gene: -
V gene: TRBV7-9
clone size: many
CDR3 length: 13
CDR3 DNA: TGTGCCAGCAAGGACACCGGATCCTACGAGCAGTACTTC
CDR3 protein: CASKDTGSYEQYF

J gene: TRBJ1-1
D gene: TRBD1
V gene: TRBV5-1
clone size: few
CDR3 length: 16
CDR3 DNA: TGCGCCAGCAGCTTGGCTACAGGGGCTAGGAACACTGAAGCTTTCTTT
CDR3 protein: CASSLATGARNTEAFF

J gene: TRBJ2-7
D gene: -
V gene: TRBV6-5
clone size: many
CDR3 length: 12
CDR3 DNA: TGTGCCAGCAGGGGCGGGACCTACGAGCAGTACTTC
CDR3 protein: CASRGGTYEQYF

J gene: TRBJ2-1
D gene: -
V gene: TRBV4-1
clone size: few
CDR3 length: 15
CDR3 DNA: TGCGCCAGCAGCCACCCGGGACTGGCGGAGAATGAGCAGTTCTTC
CDR3 protein: CASSHPGLAENEQFF

J gene: TRBJ2-7
D gene: TRBD2
V gene: TRBV20-1
clone size: few
CDR3 length: 14
CDR3 DNA: TGCAGTGCTAGGGGACTACCCTACTCCTACGAGCAGTACTTC
CDR3 protein: CSARGLPYSYEQYF

J gene: TRBJ2-1
D gene: -
V gene: TRBV6-5
clone size: -
CDR3 length: 15
CDR3 DNA: TGTGCCAGCAGCCGCGGGGGCCCGGGGAACAATGGGCAGTTCTTC
CDR3 protein: CASSRGGPGNNGQFF

J gene: TRBJ2-3
D gene: -
V gene: TRBV11-3
clone size: once
CDR3 length: 13
CDR3 DNA: TGTGCCAGCAGCTTAGATCATGTAGATACGCAGTATTTT
CDR3 protein: CASSLDHVDTQYF

J gene: TRBJ2-3
D gene: -
V gene: TRBV11-2
clone size: -
CDR3 length: 16
CDR3 DNA: TGTGCCAGCAGCTTAGGATCGGCAGGCGGCACAGATACGCAGTATTTT
CDR3 protein: CASSLGSAGGTDTQYF

J gene: TRBJ1-2
D gene: -
V gene: TRBV27
clone size: few
CDR3 length: 15
CDR3 DNA: TGTGCCAGCAGTTGGGCAGGGCGGGCTAACTATGGCTACACCTTC
CDR3 protein: CASSWAGRANYGYTF

J gene: TRBJ2-1
D gene: -
V gene: TRBV5-1
clone size: -
CDR3 length: 15
CDR3 DNA: TGCGCCAGCAGCTTGGGGACAGTCTTTAGGGTCGAGCAGTTCTTC
CDR3 protein: CASSLGTVFRVEQFF

J gene: TRBJ1-2
D gene: -
V gene: TRBV6-5
clone size: few
CDR3 length: 13
CDR3 DNA: TGTGCCAGCAGGCCCCTCTCGGGTGATGGCTACACCTTC
CDR3 protein: CASRPLSGDGYTF

J gene: TRBJ1-2
D gene: -
V gene: TRBV29-1
clone size: few
CDR3 length: 15
CDR3 DNA: TGCAGCGTTGTCGGCAGGGCGTCTTCTAACTATGGCTACACCTTC
CDR3 protein: CSVVGRASSNYGYTF

J gene: TRBJ1-2
D gene: -
V gene: TRBV29-1
clone size: few
CDR3 length: 16
CDR3 DNA: TGCAGCGTGGGGCGCAGGGGATGTAGAATTAGCTATGGCTACACCTTC
CDR3 protein: CSVGRRGCRISYGYTF

J gene: TRBJ2-5
D gene: -
V gene: TRBV20-1
clone size: -
CDR3 length: 16
CDR3 DNA: TGCAGTGCTGAGGCCGGGGGGCCTAGCGGCCAAGAGACCCAGTACTTC
CDR3 protein: CSAEAGGPSGQETQYF

J gene: TRBJ1-2
D gene: TRBD1
V gene: TRBV29-1
clone size: many
CDR3 length: 19
CDR3 DNA: TGCAGCGTTGAAGATCTGACCGGGACAGGGGGCGGTTTGGCCTATGGCTACACCTTC
CDR3 protein: CSVEDLTGTGGGLAYGYTF

J gene: TRBJ2-3
D gene: -
V gene: TRBV20-1
clone size: -
CDR3 length: 10
CDR3 DNA: TGCAGTGCTGAGACAGATACGCAGTATTTT
CDR3 protein: CSAETDTQYF

J gene: TRBJ1-1
D gene: TRBD1
V gene: TRBV5-1
clone size: -
CDR3 length: 12
CDR3 DNA: TGCGCCAGCAGCTCAGAGGACAGGGAAGCTTTCTTT
CDR3 protein: CASSSEDREAFF

J gene: TRBJ2-7
D gene: TRBD2
V gene: TRBV5-4
clone size: -
CDR3 length: 15
CDR3 DNA: TGTGCCAGCAGCTTGCGGCTAGCGGGAAACTACGAGCAGTACTTC
CDR3 protein: CASSLRLAGNYEQYF